This paragraph reports one T cell receptor (beta chain). The PCR was carried out with 60 Vbeta primers and 13 Jbeta primers. Only in-frame clones appear in the TCRdb table, and some are missing; sequencing was by immunoSEQ multiplex PCR. The sample carries some 180,000 clones, over 65% recorded once. These data come from a study of cytomegalovirus exposure and HLA in healthy donors. The source is a man aged 35 to 55 in good health and CMV-seropositive. The sequenced material came from PBMCs.

The CDR3 DNA reads TGTGCCAGCAGTGAAGCGACAGGGGGTAGTGAGACCCAGTACTTC. Translation gives CASSEATGGSETQYF. The chain joins TRBV2 to TRBJ2-5, with 9 bases lining up with TRBD1. The CDR3 totals 15 residues. Germline CDR1 reads SNHLY; CDR2 reads FYNNEI. V was clipped by 0 bases and J by 5 bases; unmatched bases: 4. Full variable domain (rest looked up from reference TRBV2 and TRBJ2-5): EPEVTQTPSHQVTQMGQEVILRCVPISNHLYFYWYRQILGQKVEFLVSFYNNEISEKSEIFDDQFSVERPDGSNFTLKIRSTKLEDSAMYFCASSEATGGSETQYFGPGTRLLVL.